This paragraph reports one T cell receptor beta chain. Unmatched junction bases numbered 7, after V lost 3 bases and J lost 4 bases. Per the germline V gene, CDR1 is WNHNN and CDR2 is SYGVQD (reference sequence). The CDR3 is 16 amino acids. This sample was included in a study of blood T cell repertoires in COVID-19. The table came from immunoSEQ multiplex PCR; TCRdb's copy has only in-frame clones and leaves some out. The data show under 150,000 clones, 76% seen once. The gene calls are TRBV10-1 and TRBJ2-1, with 9 positions matching TRBD2. The TCR was taken from a man aged 60-69 years with acute or convalescent COVID-19. Sequenced sample: peripheral blood. The CDR3, as DNA: TGCGCCAGCAGTGATCAACTAGCGGGTTCATACAATGAGCAGTTCTTC. It translates to CASSDQLAGSYNEQFF.